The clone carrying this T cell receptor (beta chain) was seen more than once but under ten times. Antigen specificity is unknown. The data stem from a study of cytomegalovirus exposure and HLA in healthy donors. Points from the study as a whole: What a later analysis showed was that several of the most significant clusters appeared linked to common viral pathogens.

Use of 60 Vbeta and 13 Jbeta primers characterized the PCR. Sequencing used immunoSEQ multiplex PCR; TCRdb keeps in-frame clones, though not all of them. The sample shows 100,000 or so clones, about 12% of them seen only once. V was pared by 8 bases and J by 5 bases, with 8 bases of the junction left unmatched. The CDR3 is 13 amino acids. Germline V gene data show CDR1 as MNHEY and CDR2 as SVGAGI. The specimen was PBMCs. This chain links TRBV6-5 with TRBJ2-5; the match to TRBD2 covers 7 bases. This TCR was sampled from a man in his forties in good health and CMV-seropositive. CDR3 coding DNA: TGTGCCAGCCAAACGGGGGGATGGGAGACCCAGTACTTC. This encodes CASQTGGWETQYF.